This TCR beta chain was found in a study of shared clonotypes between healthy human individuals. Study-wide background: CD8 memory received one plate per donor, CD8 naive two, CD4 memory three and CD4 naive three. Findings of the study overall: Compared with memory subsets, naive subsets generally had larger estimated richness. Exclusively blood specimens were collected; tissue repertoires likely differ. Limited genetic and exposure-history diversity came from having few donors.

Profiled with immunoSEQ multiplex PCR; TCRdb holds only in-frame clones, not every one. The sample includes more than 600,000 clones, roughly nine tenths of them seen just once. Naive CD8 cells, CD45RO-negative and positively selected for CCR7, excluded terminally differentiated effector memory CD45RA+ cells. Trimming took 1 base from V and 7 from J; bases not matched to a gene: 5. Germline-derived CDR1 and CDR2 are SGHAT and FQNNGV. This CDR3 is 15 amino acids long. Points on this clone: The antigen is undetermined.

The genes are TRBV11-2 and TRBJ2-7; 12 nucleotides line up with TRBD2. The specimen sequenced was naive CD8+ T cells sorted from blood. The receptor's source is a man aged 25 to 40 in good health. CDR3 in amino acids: CASSLASGRAWEQYF. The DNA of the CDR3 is TGTGCCAGCAGCTTAGCTAGCGGGAGGGCCTGGGAGCAGTACTTC.